These T cell receptor beta chains were read from a single sample in a study of blood T cell repertoires in COVID-19. Sequenced by immunoSEQ multiplex PCR; TCRdb stores in-frame clones only, minus some. Here the sample spans approximately 290,000 clones, more than 85% being singletons. The sample taken for sequencing was peripheral blood. Every receptor here comes from a man aged 25-40 years with acute or convalescent COVID-19. The CDR3 runs from the conserved cysteine through the conserved F or W. The D gene is left open where the match is weak. Some rows have no size entry. The others give once, few or many, or a class for an expanded clone.

v_gene: TRBV10-3; abundance: .; d_gene: TRBD1; j_gene: TRBJ2-7; CDR3nt: TGTGCCATCAGTCCGGACAGGGAAAGCGAGCAGTACTTC; CDR3aa: CAISPDRESEQYF
v_gene: TRBV5-1; abundance: once; d_gene: TRBD1; j_gene: TRBJ2-7; CDR3nt: TGCGCCAGCAGCCGGACAGGGGGCGACAACTACGAGCAGTACTTC; CDR3aa: CASSRTGGDNYEQYF
v_gene: TRBV19; abundance: .; d_gene: TRBD1; j_gene: TRBJ2-3; CDR3nt: TGTGCCAGTAGTATGATAGGACAGGGGACAGATACGCAGTATTTT; CDR3aa: CASSMIGQGTDTQYF
v_gene: TRBV9; abundance: .; d_gene: .; j_gene: TRBJ2-1; CDR3nt: TGTGCCAGCAGCGTAGATTCCAGGGGCAATGAGCAGTTCTTC; CDR3aa: CASSVDSRGNEQFF
v_gene: TRBV27; abundance: .; d_gene: .; j_gene: TRBJ1-2; CDR3nt: TGTGCCAGCATGGGGGGGGGCCTTGGCTACACCTTC; CDR3aa: CASMGGGLGYTF
v_gene: TRBV27; abundance: .; d_gene: .; j_gene: TRBJ2-3; CDR3nt: TGTGCCAGCAGTTCGAAGGGACTTATCACAGATACGCAGTATTTT; CDR3aa: CASSSKGLITDTQYF
v_gene: TRBV5-1; abundance: .; d_gene: .; j_gene: TRBJ2-2; CDR3nt: TGCGCCAGCATGATTAGCGTTTCCGCCGGGGAGCTGTTTTTT; CDR3aa: CASMISVSAGELFF
v_gene: TRBV28; abundance: .; d_gene: .; j_gene: TRBJ1-1; CDR3nt: TGTGCCAGCAGTCCCCCAGCAGGAGAAGCTTTCTTT; CDR3aa: CASSPPAGEAFF
v_gene: TRBV5-6; abundance: .; d_gene: TRBD2; j_gene: TRBJ2-3; CDR3nt: TGTGCCAGCAGCTCAATAGCGGGAGAGGTTTCAGATACGCAGTATTTT; CDR3aa: CASSSIAGEVSDTQYF
v_gene: TRBV7-3; abundance: .; d_gene: TRBD1; j_gene: TRBJ2-1; CDR3nt: TGTGCCAGCAGCTTAACGGCCCCCGGACAGGGCGGTGAGCAGTTCTTC; CDR3aa: CASSLTAPGQGGEQFF
v_gene: TRBV27; abundance: .; d_gene: TRBD1; j_gene: TRBJ1-1; CDR3nt: TGTGCCAGCAGCCGGACAGGACTGAACACTGAAGCTTTCTTT; CDR3aa: CASSRTGLNTEAFF
v_gene: TRBV27; abundance: .; d_gene: TRBD2; j_gene: TRBJ2-2; CDR3nt: TGTGCCAGCAGGGGACTAGCGGGGGGAGTAGGGGAGCTGTTTTTT; CDR3aa: CASRGLAGGVGELFF
v_gene: TRBV7-5; abundance: .; d_gene: .; j_gene: TRBJ1-4; CDR3nt: TGTGCCAGAAGCCTTAGCTGCAATGAAAAACTGTTTTTT; CDR3aa: CARSLSCNEKLFF
v_gene: TRBV19; abundance: .; d_gene: .; j_gene: TRBJ2-5; CDR3nt: TGTGCCAGTAGTAGGATGAGGACTTCTGGTCTTCAAGAGACCCAGTACTTC; CDR3aa: CASSRMRTSGLQETQYF
v_gene: TRBV24-1; abundance: .; d_gene: TRBD1; j_gene: TRBJ2-2; CDR3nt: TGTGCCACGAAGGGACAGGGTGGCACCGGGGAGCTGTTTTTT; CDR3aa: CATKGQGGTGELFF
v_gene: TRBV11-2; abundance: few; d_gene: TRBD1; j_gene: TRBJ1-1; CDR3nt: TGTGCCAGCACCCAGGGGTTCACAGGGGGTAGCAACACTGAAGCTTTCTTT; CDR3aa: CASTQGFTGGSNTEAFF
v_gene: TRBV28; abundance: .; d_gene: .; j_gene: TRBJ2-7; CDR3nt: TGTGCCAGCAGCCTAGGCAGTACGCCCTACGAGCAGTACTTC; CDR3aa: CASSLGSTPYEQYF
v_gene: TRBV5-5; abundance: .; d_gene: .; j_gene: TRBJ1-5; CDR3nt: TGTGCCAGCAGCTTGGAACTGATTAGCAATCAGCCCCAGCATTTT; CDR3aa: CASSLELISNQPQHF
v_gene: TRBV6-1; abundance: .; d_gene: TRBD1; j_gene: TRBJ1-5; CDR3nt: TGTGCCAGCAGTGAATCAGGGGGTAGAAATCAGCCCCAGCATTTT; CDR3aa: CASSESGGRNQPQHF
v_gene: TRBV20-1; abundance: .; d_gene: .; j_gene: TRBJ2-5; CDR3nt: TGCAGTGCTAGACAGCAAGAGACCCAGTACTTC; CDR3aa: CSARQQETQYF
v_gene: TRBV28; abundance: .; d_gene: .; j_gene: TRBJ1-6; CDR3nt: TGTGCCAGCAACATCCCGGGATCTTATTCACCCCTCCACTTT; CDR3aa: CASNIPGSYSPLHF
v_gene: TRBV5-4; abundance: .; d_gene: .; j_gene: TRBJ2-1; CDR3nt: TGTGCCAGCAGCTCCCAGTGGGGCGATGAGCAGTTCTTC; CDR3aa: CASSSQWGDEQFF
v_gene: TRBV30; abundance: .; d_gene: .; j_gene: TRBJ1-2; CDR3nt: TGTGCCTGGCAGAGGGGGGGGGTAGTCACCTATGGCTACACCTTC; CDR3aa: CAWQRGGVVTYGYTF
v_gene: TRBV7-8; abundance: .; d_gene: TRBD1; j_gene: TRBJ1-2; CDR3nt: TGTGCCAGCAGCTCTAACTTGATCCGGGACAGGGGTTTCGATGGGAATGGCTACACCTTC; CDR3aa: CASSSNLIRDRGFDGNGYTF
v_gene: TRBV5-8; abundance: .; d_gene: TRBD1; j_gene: TRBJ1-2; CDR3nt: TGTGCCAGCACACAGGGGGCGCGAGGCTACACCTTC; CDR3aa: CASTQGARGYTF
v_gene: TRBV28; abundance: .; d_gene: .; j_gene: TRBJ2-3; CDR3nt: TGTGCCAGCATTATGACAGGCACAGATACGCAGTATTTT; CDR3aa: CASIMTGTDTQYF
v_gene: TRBV3-1/TRBV3-2; abundance: .; d_gene: .; j_gene: TRBJ2-7; CDR3nt: TGTGCCAGCAGCCAAGTAAACAGGGACCACGAGCAGTACTTC; CDR3aa: CASSQVNRDHEQYF
v_gene: TRBV2; abundance: .; d_gene: TRBD1; j_gene: TRBJ1-5; CDR3nt: TGTGCCAGCAAGGAAGGGGGCCCCAATCAGCCCCAGCATTTT; CDR3aa: CASKEGGPNQPQHF
v_gene: TRBV19; abundance: .; d_gene: .; j_gene: TRBJ1-1; CDR3nt: TGTGCCAGTAGTATAGGTAGTCAGGGGATGAACACTGAAGCTTTCTTT; CDR3aa: CASSIGSQGMNTEAFF
v_gene: TRBV5-6; abundance: .; d_gene: .; j_gene: TRBJ2-3; CDR3nt: TGTGCCAGCAGCTTGTTACTAGGCACAGATACGCAGTATTTT; CDR3aa: CASSLLLGTDTQYF
v_gene: TRBV28; abundance: .; d_gene: .; j_gene: TRBJ1-2; CDR3nt: TGTGCCAGCAGTTTACAGAATGGCTACACCTTC; CDR3aa: CASSLQNGYTF
v_gene: TRBV18; abundance: .; d_gene: .; j_gene: TRBJ1-2; CDR3nt: TGTGCCAGCTCACCCGAGTCGAACTATGGCTACACCTTC; CDR3aa: CASSPESNYGYTF
v_gene: TRBV5-1; abundance: .; d_gene: TRBD1; j_gene: TRBJ2-3; CDR3nt: TGCGCCAGCAGCTTGCAGGGGGCCAGGAAGTTGGATACGCAGTATTTT; CDR3aa: CASSLQGARKLDTQYF
v_gene: TRBV5-8; abundance: many; d_gene: .; j_gene: TRBJ1-5; CDR3nt: TGTGCCAGCAGCTGGACCCCAGGGTTCGGGTATAGCAATCAGCCCCAGCATTTT; CDR3aa: CASSWTPGFGYSNQPQHF
v_gene: TRBV18; abundance: .; d_gene: .; j_gene: TRBJ1-4; CDR3nt: TGTGCCAGCTCACCACAAGGGAGTACTAATGAAAAACTGTTTTTT; CDR3aa: CASSPQGSTNEKLFF